This T cell receptor beta chain is drawn from a study of T cells in localized non-small cell lung cancer. Whole-study findings and limits: The study found T cell clonality highest in uninvolved adjacent lung, above tumor.

Worth noting for this clone: Antigen unknown.

Profiled with immunoSEQ multiplex PCR; TCRdb holds only in-frame clones, not every one. The sample yields almost 65,000 clones, roughly 88% seen once. V gave up 0 bases and J gave up 6 bases; unmatched junction bases: 5. Germline V gene lookup returns CDR1 SGHRS and CDR2 YFSETQ. The CDR3 sequence is 16 residues long. The gene calls are TRBV5-1 and TRBJ2-2; the match to TRBD2 covers 10 bases. The receptor was derived from a woman aged 35 to 69 with stage I lung adenocarcinoma. Specimen: peripheral blood, collected before any cancer treatment. The CDR3 protein is CASSLDASGSSGELFF. CDR3 bases: TGCGCCAGCAGCTTGGATGCTAGCGGGAGTTCCGGGGAGCTGTTTTTT.